This T cell receptor (beta chain) emerged from a study of shared clonotypes between healthy human individuals (dated by TCRdb to 2020 to 2021). Study-level background: The cohort comprised two women and a few men aged 18 to 49 years. To estimate repertoire size and how much clonotype sharing occurs between individuals, the study deeply sequenced the blood TCR repertoires of about 5 healthy adults. To increase sequencing depth and limit assay-specific biases, different laboratories used diverse techniques to prepare libraries and sequence TCR repertoires. For each donor, CD4 naive and CD4 memory were each given three plates, CD8 naive was given two plates, and CD8 memory was given one plate. Between about 0.8 and 9.5 billion PBMCs per donor were obtained by leukapheresis.

The donors were healthy, HIV-negative adults who had no recently reported acute infections or vaccinations. Every donor was a Caucasian adult living in Nashville, Tennessee, USA. Magnetic negative selection was used to enrich CD4+ T cells, after which naive cells were positively selected on CD45RA and the negative fraction became the memory subset. Blood was collected by leukapheresis, and PBMCs were isolated by Ficoll-Histopaque density gradient centrifugation and then cryopreserved in liquid nitrogen vapor phase. Analytical flow cytometry was used to check the purity and quantity of each magnetically sorted T cell population. From each sorted fraction, genomic DNA was isolated and quantified by UV absorbance on a Nanodrop 2000c. What the research found in general, with its limitations: Incomplete sequencing was indicated by rarefaction of sorted-subset datasets, despite the large sequencing depth. Across four donors, approximately 4.9% of naive CD4, 3.5% of naive CD8, approximately 2.5% of memory CD4, and 0.4% of memory CD8 clonotypes were shared. Pairwise subsampling indicated that sequencing depth was expected to affect the degree of clonotype sharing among donors. Estimated clonotype richness was generally larger for naive than for memory subsets. Because the study included a small number of donors, the genetic and exposure-history diversity represented was limited. Compared with non-shared clonotypes, the clonotypes found in all four sorted-subset donors had higher generation probabilities. Only blood was sampled, and tissue TCR repertoires likely differ from those in blood.

Counted from cysteine to phenylalanine, this CDR3 has 14 amino acids. Of the read, only the CDR3 DNA is kept; its 42 bases are in frame from base 1. Trimming leaves V shorter by 4 bases and J shorter by 5 bases, with the junction holding 8 bases beyond the gene matches. CDR1 SGHNT and CDR2 YYREEE were looked up in the germline V gene (reference sequence). Using the deep immunoSEQ assay, multiplex PCR amplified TCR CDR3 regions from genomic DNA. Extracted genomic DNA from each cell subset was distributed evenly across all wells of several immunoSEQ 96-well plates, and each plate was treated as a replicate. For sorted subsets, roughly 200 ng of genomic DNA, equivalent to around 31,000 T cell genomes, went into each replicate PCR. The purified libraries were quantified using a Qubit 3.0 fluorometer, sized with a Bioanalyzer 2100, and then quantified again using the KAPA Library Quantification kit. Every immunoSEQ 96-well plate was sequenced on a separate single-read 150-cycle Illumina NextSeq 550 flow cell. The published analysis was carried out like this. Because the immunoSEQ output held only junctional sequences and lacked quality scores, the filtering could not match the filtering applied to full-length reads. To assign V/J genes and CDR3, sequences were annotated against IMGT germline references using PyIR, a Python wrapper for IgBLAST v1.9. Reads were removed for weak V/J assignments (E-value above 1e-6), missing CDR3, stop codons, out-of-frame junctions, or ambiguous translated residues. V3J clonotypes were defined as sequences sharing the same inferred V gene, J gene, and CDR3 amino acid sequence. Percentage overlap between repertoires was computed as shared unique clonotypes divided by the size of the smaller repertoire. Richness of each repertoire was evaluated using RTK rarefaction, the Chao1 estimator, and Recon v2.1 estimates of unobserved clonotypes. Generation probabilities for all TCRbeta clonotypes obtained by the gDNA method from a handful of donors were computed using OLGA. Drawn from immuneACCESS, this table holds only the in-frame rearrangements with V and J called that TCRdb kept. Clones are partly lost; checked studies trace under half to an unresolved V gene and leave the rest unexplained. V, J and clone size were drawn from that table, and D and trimming were deduced from the DNA. This sample gives about 990,000 clones in total; around 78% of them show up just once. The ten largest clones capture under 0.8% of the sample.

To note about this clone: Its recognized antigen is unknown. No quality values exist for individual bases; no much larger clone is one base distant.

Sequencing was done on a sample of memory CD4+ T cells from PBMCs. What this sample's cell subset or site label stands for: CD45RA-negative fraction. This clonotype was obtained from a man between 18 and 29 years old in good health. Some clones in this sample may be carry-over from other donors' samples. The receptor chain draws on TRBV5-4 and TRBJ1-1; TRBD1 matches 7 bases in the middle. The sequence in DNA is TGTGCCAGCAGCACAAAAGGGGGCGCAACTGAAGCTTTCTTT. Its protein is CASSTKGGATEAFF. The entire variable domain, with the stretches around the CDR3 drawn from the reference TRBV5-4 and TRBJ1-1 proteins, is ETGVTQSPTHLIKTRGQQVTLRCSSQSGHNTVSWYQQALGQGPQFIFQYYREEENGRGNFPPRFSGLQFPNYSSELNVNALELDDSALYLCASSTKGGATEAFFGQGTRLTVV.